This T cell receptor beta chain was sequenced during a study of cytomegalovirus exposure and HLA in healthy donors. Turning to the study itself: Earlier findings included 117 million unique TCR beta sequences obtained from 170 million or so T cells. Study-wide findings and caveats: Accurate prediction of HLA-A and HLA-B alleles (for most subjects) was reportedly achieved from TCR beta sequences. The classifier reportedly diagnosed cytomegalovirus status with high specificity and sensitivity. Highly shared sequence variants in one cluster were likely a sequencing artifact.

The germline gives CDR1 LNHDA, CDR2 SQIVND (reference sequence). CDR3 size: 14 residues. Trimming removed 4 bases at V and 0 bases at J, with 9 bases between. Remarks on this clone: Its specificity is unknown.

Researchers ran the PCR with 60 Vbeta and 13 Jbeta primers. TCRdb keeps only in-frame clones here, not all; method: immunoSEQ multiplex PCR. The sample shows fewer than 250,000 clones, around 80% of them seen only once. Specimen: PBMCs. The receptor was isolated from a boy between 2 and 10 years old in good health and CMV-seronegative. The rearrangement links TRBV19 to TRBJ1-1; tentative D call: TRBD1 (5 bases). CDR3 region: CASSTQGMNTEAFF. CDR3 coding DNA: TGTGCCAGTAGTACCCAGGGAATGAACACTGAAGCTTTCTTT.